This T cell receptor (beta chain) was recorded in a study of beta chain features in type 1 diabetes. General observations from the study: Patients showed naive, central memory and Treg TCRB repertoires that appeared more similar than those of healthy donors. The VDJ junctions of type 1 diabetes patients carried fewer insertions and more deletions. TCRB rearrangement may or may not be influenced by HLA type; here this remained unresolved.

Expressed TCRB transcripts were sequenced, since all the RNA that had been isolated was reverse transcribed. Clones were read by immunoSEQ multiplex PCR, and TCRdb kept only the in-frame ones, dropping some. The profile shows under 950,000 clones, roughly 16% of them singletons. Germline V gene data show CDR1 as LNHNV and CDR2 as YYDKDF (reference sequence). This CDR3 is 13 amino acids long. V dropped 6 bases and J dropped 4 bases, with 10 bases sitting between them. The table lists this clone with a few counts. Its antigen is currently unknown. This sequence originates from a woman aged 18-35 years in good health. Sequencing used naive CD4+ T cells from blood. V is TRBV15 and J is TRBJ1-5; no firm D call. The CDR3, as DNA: TGTGCCACCAGTACCTCCATAAATCAGCCCCAGCATTTT. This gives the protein CATSTSINQPQHF.